The source of this TCR beta chain is a study of CD8+ T cells in alopecia areata. cDNA reverse transcribed from extracted RNA served as the sequencing template. TCRdb's table, derived via immunoSEQ multiplex PCR, lists solely in-frame clones and lacks some. The sample yields about 210,000 clones, 50% to 75% seen once. Whole-study results and caveats: Scalp and blood samples kept many expanded lesional clones throughout tofacitinib.

This clone appeared many times. Its antigen is currently unknown. Trimming cost V 4 bases and J 5 bases; bases outside gene matches: 11. The germline V gene has CDR1 SEHNR and CDR2 FQNEAQ (reference sequence). The CDR3 loop spans 16 amino acids. Treatment defined: oral pan-JAK inhibitor, 5-10 mg twice daily. As part of sample collection, lesional scalp punch biopsies and peripheral blood were taken from alopecia areata patients. The input for sequencing was CD4+ T cells sorted from blood, taken at week 4, from a patient treated with tofacitinib. The sequence was collected from a human donor with alopecia areata. V is TRBV7-9 and J is TRBJ1-1, with 9 bases fitting TRBD1. Here the CDR3 reads CASSYGTGREGTEAFF. In nucleotides, the CDR3 is TGTGCCAGCAGCTACGGGACAGGGAGAGAGGGGACTGAAGCTTTCTTT.